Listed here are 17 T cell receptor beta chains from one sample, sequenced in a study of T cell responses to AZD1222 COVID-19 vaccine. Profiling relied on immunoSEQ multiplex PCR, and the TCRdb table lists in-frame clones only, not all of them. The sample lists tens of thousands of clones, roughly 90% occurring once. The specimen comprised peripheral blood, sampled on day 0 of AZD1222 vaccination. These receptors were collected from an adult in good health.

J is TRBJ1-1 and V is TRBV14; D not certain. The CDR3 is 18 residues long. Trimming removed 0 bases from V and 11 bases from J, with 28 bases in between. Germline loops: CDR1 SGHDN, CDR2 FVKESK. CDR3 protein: CASSQDRGWRVSSLVAFF. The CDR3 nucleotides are TGTGCCAGCAGCCAAGATAGAGGGTGGAGGGTCTCATCTTTGGTGGCTTTCTTT.

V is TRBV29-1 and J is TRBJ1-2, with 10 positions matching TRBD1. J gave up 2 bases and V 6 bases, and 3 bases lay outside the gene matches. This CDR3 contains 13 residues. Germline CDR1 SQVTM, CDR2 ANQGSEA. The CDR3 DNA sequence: TGCAGCGTCTGGGGACAGGGGAACTATGGCTACACCTTC. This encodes CSVWGQGNYGYTF.

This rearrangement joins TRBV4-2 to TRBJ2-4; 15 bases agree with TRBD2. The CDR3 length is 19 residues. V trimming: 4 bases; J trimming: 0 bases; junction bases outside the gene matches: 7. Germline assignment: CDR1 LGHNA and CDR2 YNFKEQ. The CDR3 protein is CASSPGLAGGNLAKNIQYF. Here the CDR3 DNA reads TGTGCCAGCAGCCCGGGACTAGCGGGGGGTAATTTAGCCAAAAACATTCAGTACTTC.

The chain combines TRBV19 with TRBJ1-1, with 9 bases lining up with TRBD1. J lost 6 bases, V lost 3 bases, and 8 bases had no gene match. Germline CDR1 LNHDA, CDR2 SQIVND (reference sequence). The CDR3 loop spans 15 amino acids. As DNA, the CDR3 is TGTGCCAGTAGTATGGAACAGGGGGCGCGATCTGAAGCTTTCTTT. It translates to CASSMEQGARSEAFF.

The CDR3 coding sequence is TGTGCCAGCAGCTTAGACGGGGGGGCCGGGTGGACGCAGTATTTT. Encoded protein: CASSLDGGAGWTQYF. This chain joins TRBV11-2 and TRBJ2-3; 8 bases map to TRBD2. J lost 9 bases, V lost 0 bases, and 8 bases had no gene match. Germline V gene data show CDR1 as SGHAT and CDR2 as FQNNGV. CDR3 length: 15 amino acids. Filled out from reference TRBV11-2 and TRBJ2-3, the complete variable domain reads EAGVAQSPRYKIIEKRQSVAFWCNPISGHATLYWYQQILGQGPKLLIQFQNNGVVDDSQLPKDRFSAERLKGVDSTLKIQPAKLEDSAVYLCASSLDGGAGWTQYFGPGTRLTVL.

For the CDR3, the DNA is TGTGCCAGCGCGTTAGGGACAGGGGGTACTGAAGCTTTCTTT. Translating gives CASALGTGGTEAFF. The chain has TRBV11-2 and TRBJ1-1; 11 positions agree with TRBD1. The CDR3 is 14 amino acids. The V gene's germline CDR1 is SGHAT and CDR2 FQNNGV. J gave up 5 bases and V 8 bases, and 7 bases lay outside the gene matches.

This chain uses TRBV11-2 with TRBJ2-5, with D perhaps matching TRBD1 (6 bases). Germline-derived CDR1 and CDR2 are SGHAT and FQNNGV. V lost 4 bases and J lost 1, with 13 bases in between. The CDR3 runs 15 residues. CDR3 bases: TGTGCCAGCAGCTCAAGTTCACAGGGCCAAGAGACCCAGTACTTC. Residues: CASSSSSQGQETQYF.

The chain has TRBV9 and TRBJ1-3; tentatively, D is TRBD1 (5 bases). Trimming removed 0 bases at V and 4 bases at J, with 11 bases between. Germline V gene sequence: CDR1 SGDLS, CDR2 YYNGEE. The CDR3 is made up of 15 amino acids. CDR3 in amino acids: CASSVAEGVGNTIYF. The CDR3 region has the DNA TGTGCCAGCAGCGTAGCTGAAGGGGTAGGAAACACCATATATTTT.

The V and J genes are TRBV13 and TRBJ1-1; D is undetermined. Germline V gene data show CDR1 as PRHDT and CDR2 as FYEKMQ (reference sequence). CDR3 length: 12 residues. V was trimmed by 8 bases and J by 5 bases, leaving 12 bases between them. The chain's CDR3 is CASGNLGTEAFF. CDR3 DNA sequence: TGTGCCAGCGGCAATTTGGGGACTGAAGCTTTCTTT.

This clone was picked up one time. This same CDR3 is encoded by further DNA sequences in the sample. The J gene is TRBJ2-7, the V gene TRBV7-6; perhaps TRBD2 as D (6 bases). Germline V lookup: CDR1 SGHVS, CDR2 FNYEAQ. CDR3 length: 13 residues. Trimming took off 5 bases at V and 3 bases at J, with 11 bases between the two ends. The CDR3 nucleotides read TGTGCCAGCAGCGCGGGACCAAACTACGAGCAGTACTTC. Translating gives CASSAGPNYEQYF.

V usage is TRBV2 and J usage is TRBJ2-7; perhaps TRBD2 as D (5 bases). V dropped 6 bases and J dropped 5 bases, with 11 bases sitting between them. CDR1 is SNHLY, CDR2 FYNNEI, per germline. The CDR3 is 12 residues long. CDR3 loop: CASSRGVNEQYF. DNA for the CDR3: TGTGCCAGCAGCCGGGGAGTCAACGAGCAGTACTTC.

The CDR3 reads CASSELGDSYEQYF. For the CDR3, the DNA is TGTGCCAGCAGTGAATTGGGGGACAGCTACGAGCAGTACTTC. The chain joins TRBV6-1 to TRBJ2-7; 7 nucleotides align to TRBD1. Germline V CDR1 and CDR2: MNHNS, SASEGT. The ends lost 2 bases at V and 3 bases at J; junction bases unmatched: 4. This CDR3 is built from 14 residues.

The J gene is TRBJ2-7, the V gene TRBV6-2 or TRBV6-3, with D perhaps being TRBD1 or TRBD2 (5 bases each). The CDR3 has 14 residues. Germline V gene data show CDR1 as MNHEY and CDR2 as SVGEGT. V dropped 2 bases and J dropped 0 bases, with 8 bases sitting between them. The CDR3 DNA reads TGTGCCAGCAGTTACGGGGACCACTCCTACGAGCAGTACTTC. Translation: CASSYGDHSYEQYF.

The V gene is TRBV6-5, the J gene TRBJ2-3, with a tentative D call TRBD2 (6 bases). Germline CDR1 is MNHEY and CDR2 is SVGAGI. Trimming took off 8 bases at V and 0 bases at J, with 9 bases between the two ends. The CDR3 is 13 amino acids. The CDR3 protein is CASGRTSTDTQYF. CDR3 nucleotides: TGTGCCAGCGGGAGGACTAGCACAGATACGCAGTATTTT.

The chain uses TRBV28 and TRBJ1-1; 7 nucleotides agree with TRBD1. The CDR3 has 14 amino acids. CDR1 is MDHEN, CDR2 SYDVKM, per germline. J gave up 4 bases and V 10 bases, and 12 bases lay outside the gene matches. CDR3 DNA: TGTGCCACCAAGGGGGCAAGGGGTACCACTGAAGCTTTCTTT. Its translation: CATKGARGTTEAFF.

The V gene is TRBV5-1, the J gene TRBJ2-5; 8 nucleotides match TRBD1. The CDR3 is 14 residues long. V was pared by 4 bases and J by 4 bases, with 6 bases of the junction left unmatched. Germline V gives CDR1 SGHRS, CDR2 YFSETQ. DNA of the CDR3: TGCGCCAGCAGCGTCGGACAGGGTGGAGAGACCCAGTACTTC. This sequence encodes CASSVGQGGETQYF.

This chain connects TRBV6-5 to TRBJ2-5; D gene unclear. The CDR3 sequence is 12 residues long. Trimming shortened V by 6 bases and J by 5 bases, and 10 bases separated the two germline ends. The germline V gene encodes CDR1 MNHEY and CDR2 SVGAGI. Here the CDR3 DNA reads TGTGCCAGCAGCCGATCGGGTGAGACCCAGTACTTC. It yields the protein CASSRSGETQYF.